These T cell receptor beta chains were read from a single sample in a study of cytomegalovirus exposure and HLA in healthy donors. Measured with immunoSEQ multiplex PCR; TCRdb has only the in-frame clones, and not every one. The data hold approximately 220,000 clones, with more than 65% observed a single time. The sample was PBMCs. Receptors were obtained from a man between 18 and 35 years old in good health and CMV-seronegative. Both conserved end residues are part of each CDR3. The D gene is left open where the match is weak. For some rows the clone size is stated as once, few or many, or as a class when expanded; others skip it.

j_call d_call v_call clone_size cdr3_nt cdr3_aa
TRBJ1-2 TRBD1 TRBV19 - TGTGCCAGTAGTGTCCGGGACAGACCCTATGGCTACACCTTC CASSVRDRPYGYTF
TRBJ2-5 TRBD1 TRBV5-6 - TGTGCCAGCAGCGCAGGGGGAATTGGTAGAGAGACCCAGTACTTC CASSAGGIGRETQYF
TRBJ2-7 - TRBV7-9 - TGTTCCAGCAGCCCGAAGGCCACGGGTTCCTACGAGCAGTACTTC CSSSPKATGSYEQYF
TRBJ2-7 - TRBV20-1 - TGCAGTGCCGGTACCTACGAGCAGTACTTC CSAGTYEQYF
TRBJ2-2 - TRBV9 - TGTGCCAGCAGGGGAAGCGGGACCGGGGAGCTGTTTTTT CASRGSGTGELFF
TRBJ1-2 - TRBV30 - TGTGCCTGGAGTCCCCCGGGGGGGGCTTATGGCTACACCTTC CAWSPPGGAYGYTF
TRBJ2-7 TRBD1 TRBV29-1 - TGCAGCGTCCGAGACAGGGCGCAGGAGCACGAGCAGTACTTC CSVRDRAQEHEQYF
TRBJ2-7 - TRBV5-5 few TGTGCCAGCAGCGAGAGCGCCAGAGAGACTTACGAGCAGTACTTC CASSESARETYEQYF
TRBJ2-7 TRBD2 TRBV30 - TGTGCCTGGAGCCGGACTAGCGGGGCCTACGAGCAGTACTTC CAWSRTSGAYEQYF
TRBJ1-5 - TRBV28 - TGTGCCAGCAGTTTACCGGTACCTTATAGCAATCAGCCCCAGCATTTT CASSLPVPYSNQPQHF
TRBJ1-1 - TRBV6-1 - TGTGCCAGCACCGTGGGGGGTGGACGGCTTGTCGAAGCTTTCTTT CASTVGGGRLVEAFF
TRBJ1-6 - TRBV7-3 - TGTGCCAGCAGCTACGGGGTCCATAATTCACCCCTCCACTTT CASSYGVHNSPLHF
TRBJ2-7 - TRBV5-1 - TGCGCCAGCAGGCTTCATCGACAGACCTACGAGCAGTACTTC CASRLHRQTYEQYF